This T cell receptor beta chain was recorded in a study of response to subunit inactivated influenza vaccine. Study observations and caveats: The authors suggested that few new T cells are recruited per seasonal influenza vaccination.

Trimming shortened V by 5 bases and J by 6 bases, and 20 bases separated the two germline ends. The germline CDR1 and CDR2 sequences are ENHRY and SYGVKD. The CDR3 extends over 15 amino acids. There are a few counts of this clonotype. Antigen: not known. TCRdb re-called the RT-PCR reads through MiXCR, storing one row per CDR3 protein. The sample yields 530,000 or so distinct CDR3 sequences, about 25% seen once. This TCR derives from a man aged 50-60 years who received an inactivated influenza vaccine. This specimen was CD4+ T cells sorted from PBMCs, taken around 5 days after vaccination. The rearrangement joins TRBV10-3 to TRBJ2-7; D not resolved. The CDR3 is CAISPSGLKEAEQYF. As DNA, the CDR3 is TGTGCCATCAGTCCTTCTGGGCTAAAAGAGGCCGAGCAGTACTTC.